This T cell receptor beta chain was obtained from a study of chemoradiotherapy in HPV16-positive cancers (dated by TCRdb to about 2022). Regarding the complete study: Candidate HPV-specific T-cell clones and common TCR motifs were defined by functional T-cell assays performed on cells from two HPV16-positive patients. TCR repertoires from some 90 patients with HPV-related cancers were then used to track the candidate HPV-specific TCRs and motifs. The study asked whether T-cell immunity against the HPV oncoproteins E6 and E7 changes during chemoradiotherapy and whether it affects survival.

Concerning this clone: Its antigen is still unknown. Nothing much larger sits one base from this clone, and base qualities are not available.

Repertoires were sampled repeatedly over the course of chemoradiotherapy so that clonal expansion in the tumor microenvironment could be followed. Receptor libraries were prepared by the immunoSEQ multiplex PCR assay. TCRdb mirrors the immuneACCESS table, restricted to in-frame sequences. Some clones are absent from its copies; in checked studies, under half trace to an unresolved V gene, and the reason for the others is unknown. The sample records 4,000 to 5,000 clones, approximately 84% of which are singletons. The top ten hold around 18% of the sample. The paper as a whole reports these results and caveats: The survival association was reported for HPV16-positive patients, and the functional definition of HPV-specific T cells was derived from only a couple of HPV16-positive patients. Expansion of candidate HPV-specific clones and E7-related TCR motifs was observed in the tumor microenvironment during treatment, whereas no such expansion was observed for non-HPV-specific T cells. Improved recurrence-free survival in HPV16-positive patients was associated with expansion of HPV-responsive T cells during chemoradiotherapy.

V and J are truncated by 3 bases and 7 bases respectively, leaving an intervening sequence of 19 bases. The CDR3 measures 15 amino acids from cysteine to phenylalanine. CDR3 DNA is the only sequence kept; it has 45 bases, read in frame from the first base. This sequence was found in a human donor with HPV-associated anogenital cancer. Sample: tumor tissue, taken from a patient who underwent chemoradiotherapy. Rearrangement joined TRBV23-1 to TRBJ2-7, with an unclear D gene assignment. TRBV23-1 is designated an ORF whose function remains uncertain. CDR3 loop: CASSHQTYFYAEQYF. The DNA sequence follows: TGCGCCAGCAGTCACCAGACCTACTTCTACGCGGAGCAGTACTTC.